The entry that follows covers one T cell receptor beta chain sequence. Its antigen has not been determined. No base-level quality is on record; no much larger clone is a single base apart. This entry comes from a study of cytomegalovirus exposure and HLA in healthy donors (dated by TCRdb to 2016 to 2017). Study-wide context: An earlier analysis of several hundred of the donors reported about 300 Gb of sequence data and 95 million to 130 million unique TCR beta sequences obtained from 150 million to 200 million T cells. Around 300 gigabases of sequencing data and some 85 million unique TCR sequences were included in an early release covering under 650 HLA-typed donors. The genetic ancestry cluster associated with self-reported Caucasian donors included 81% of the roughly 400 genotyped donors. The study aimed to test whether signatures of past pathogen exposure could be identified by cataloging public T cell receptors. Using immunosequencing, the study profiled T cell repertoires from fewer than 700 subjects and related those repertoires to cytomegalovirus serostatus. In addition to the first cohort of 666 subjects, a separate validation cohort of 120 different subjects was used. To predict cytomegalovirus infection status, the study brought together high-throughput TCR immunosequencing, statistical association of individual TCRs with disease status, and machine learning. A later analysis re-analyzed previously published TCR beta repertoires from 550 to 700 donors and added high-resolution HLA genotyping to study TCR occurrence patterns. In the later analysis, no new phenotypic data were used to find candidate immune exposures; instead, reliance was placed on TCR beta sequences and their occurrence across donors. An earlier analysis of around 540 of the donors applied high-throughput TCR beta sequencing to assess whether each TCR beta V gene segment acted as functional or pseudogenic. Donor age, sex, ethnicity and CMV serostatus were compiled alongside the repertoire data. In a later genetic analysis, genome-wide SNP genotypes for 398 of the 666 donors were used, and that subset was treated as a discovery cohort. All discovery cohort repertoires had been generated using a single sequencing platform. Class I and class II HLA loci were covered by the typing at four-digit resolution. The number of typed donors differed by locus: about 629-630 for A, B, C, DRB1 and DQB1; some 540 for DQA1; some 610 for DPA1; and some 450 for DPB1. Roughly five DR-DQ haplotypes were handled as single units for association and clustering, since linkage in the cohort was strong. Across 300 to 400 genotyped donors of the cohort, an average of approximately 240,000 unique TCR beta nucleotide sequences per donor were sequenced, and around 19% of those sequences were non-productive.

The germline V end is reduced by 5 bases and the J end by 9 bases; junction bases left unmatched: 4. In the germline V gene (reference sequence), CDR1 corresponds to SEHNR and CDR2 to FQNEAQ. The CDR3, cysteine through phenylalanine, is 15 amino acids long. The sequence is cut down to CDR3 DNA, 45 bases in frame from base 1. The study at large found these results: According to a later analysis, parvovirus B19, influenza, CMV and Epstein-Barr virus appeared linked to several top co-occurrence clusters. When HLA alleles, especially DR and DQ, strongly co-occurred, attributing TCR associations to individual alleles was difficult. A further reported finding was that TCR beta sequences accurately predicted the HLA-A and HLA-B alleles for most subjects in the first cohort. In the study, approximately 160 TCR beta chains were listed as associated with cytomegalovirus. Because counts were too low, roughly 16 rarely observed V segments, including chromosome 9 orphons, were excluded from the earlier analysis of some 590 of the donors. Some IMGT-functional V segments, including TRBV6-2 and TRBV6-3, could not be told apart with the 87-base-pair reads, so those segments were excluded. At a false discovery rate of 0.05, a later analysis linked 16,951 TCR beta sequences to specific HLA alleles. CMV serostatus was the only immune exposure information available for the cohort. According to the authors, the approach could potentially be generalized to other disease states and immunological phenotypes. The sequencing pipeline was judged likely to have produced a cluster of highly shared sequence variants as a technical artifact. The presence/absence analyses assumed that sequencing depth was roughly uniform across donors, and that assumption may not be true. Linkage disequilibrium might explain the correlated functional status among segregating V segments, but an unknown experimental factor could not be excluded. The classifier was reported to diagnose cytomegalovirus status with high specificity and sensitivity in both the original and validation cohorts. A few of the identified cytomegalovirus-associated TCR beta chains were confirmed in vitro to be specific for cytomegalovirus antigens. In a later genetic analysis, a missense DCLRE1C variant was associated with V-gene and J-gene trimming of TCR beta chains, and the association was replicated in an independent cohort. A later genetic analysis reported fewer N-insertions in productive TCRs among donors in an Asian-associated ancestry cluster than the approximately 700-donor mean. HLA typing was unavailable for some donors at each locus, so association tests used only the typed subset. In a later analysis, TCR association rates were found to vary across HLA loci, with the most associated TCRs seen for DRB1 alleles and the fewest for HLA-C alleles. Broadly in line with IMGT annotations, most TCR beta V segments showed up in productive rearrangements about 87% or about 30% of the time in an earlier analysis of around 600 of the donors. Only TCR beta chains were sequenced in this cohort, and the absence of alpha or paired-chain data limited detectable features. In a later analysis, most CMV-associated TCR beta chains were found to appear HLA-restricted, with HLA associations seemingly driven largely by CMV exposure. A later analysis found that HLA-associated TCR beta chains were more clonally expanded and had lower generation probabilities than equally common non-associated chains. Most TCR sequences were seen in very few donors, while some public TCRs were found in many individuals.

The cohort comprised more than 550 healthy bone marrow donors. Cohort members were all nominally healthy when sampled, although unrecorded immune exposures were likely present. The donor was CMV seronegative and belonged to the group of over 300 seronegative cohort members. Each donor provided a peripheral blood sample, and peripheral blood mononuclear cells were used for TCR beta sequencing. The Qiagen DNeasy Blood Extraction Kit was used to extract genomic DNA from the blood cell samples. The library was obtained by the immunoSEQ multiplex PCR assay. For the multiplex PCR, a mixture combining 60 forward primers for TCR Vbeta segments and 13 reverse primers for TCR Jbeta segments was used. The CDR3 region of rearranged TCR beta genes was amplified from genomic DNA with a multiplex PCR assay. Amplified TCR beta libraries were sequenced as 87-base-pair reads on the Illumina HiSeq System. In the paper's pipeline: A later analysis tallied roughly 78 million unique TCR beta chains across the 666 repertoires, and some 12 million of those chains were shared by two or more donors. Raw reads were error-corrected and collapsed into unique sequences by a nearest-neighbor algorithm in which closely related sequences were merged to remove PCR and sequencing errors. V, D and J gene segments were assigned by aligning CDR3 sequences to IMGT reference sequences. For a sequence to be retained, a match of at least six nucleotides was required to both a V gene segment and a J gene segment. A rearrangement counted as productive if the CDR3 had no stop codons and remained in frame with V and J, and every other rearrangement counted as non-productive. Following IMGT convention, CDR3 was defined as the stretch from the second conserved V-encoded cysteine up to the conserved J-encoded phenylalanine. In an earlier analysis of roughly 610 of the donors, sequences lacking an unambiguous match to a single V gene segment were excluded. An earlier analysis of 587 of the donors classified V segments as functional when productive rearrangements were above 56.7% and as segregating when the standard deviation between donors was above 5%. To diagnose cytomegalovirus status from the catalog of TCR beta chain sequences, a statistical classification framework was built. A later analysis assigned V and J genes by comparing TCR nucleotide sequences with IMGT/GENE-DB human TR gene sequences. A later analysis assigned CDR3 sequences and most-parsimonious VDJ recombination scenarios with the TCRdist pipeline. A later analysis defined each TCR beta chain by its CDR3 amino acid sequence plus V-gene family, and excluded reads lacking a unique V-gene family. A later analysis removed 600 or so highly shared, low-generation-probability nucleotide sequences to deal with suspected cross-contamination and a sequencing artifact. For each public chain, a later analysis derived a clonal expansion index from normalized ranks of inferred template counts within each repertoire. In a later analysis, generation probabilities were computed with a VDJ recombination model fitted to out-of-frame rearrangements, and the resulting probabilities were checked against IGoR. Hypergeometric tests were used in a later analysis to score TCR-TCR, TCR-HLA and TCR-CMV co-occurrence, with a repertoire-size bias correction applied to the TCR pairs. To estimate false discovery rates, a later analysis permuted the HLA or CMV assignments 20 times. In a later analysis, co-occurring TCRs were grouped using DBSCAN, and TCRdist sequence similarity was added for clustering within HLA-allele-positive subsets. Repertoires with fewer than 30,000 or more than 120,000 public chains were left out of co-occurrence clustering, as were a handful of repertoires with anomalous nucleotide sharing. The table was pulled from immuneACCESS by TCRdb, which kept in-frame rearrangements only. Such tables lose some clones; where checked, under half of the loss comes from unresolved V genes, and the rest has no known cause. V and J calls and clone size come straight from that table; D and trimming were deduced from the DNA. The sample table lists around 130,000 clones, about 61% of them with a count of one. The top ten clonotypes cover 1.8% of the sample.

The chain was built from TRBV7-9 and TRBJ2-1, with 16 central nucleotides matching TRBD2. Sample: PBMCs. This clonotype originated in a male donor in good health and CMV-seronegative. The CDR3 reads CASSGGTSGGAEQFF. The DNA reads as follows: TGTGCCAGCAGCGGCGGGACTAGCGGGGGGGCTGAGCAGTTCTTC.